Listed here are 22 T cell receptor beta chains from one sample, sequenced in a study of T-cell reconstitution after alpha-beta-depleted transplantation in children. Preparation of the TCRbeta library was carried out with unique molecular identifiers. TCRdb reprocessed the PCR reads via MiXCR and lists one record per CDR3 protein. The sample comprises a few hundred thousand distinct CDR3 sequences, 9.7% of which are singletons, and approximately 4.7% rests with the top ten. The starting material was PBMCs from the stem cell graft donor, obtained from the stem cell graft. These receptors were collected from a human donor who donated a stem cell graft to a child with SCID.

The chain is built from TRBV7-2 and TRBJ2-1; 9 bases fit TRBD2. Germline V gene data show CDR1 as SGHTA and CDR2 as FQGNSA. The CDR3 sequence is 17 residues long. The trim removed 0 bases at V and 7 bases at J, leaving 10 bases unmatched. CDR3 bases: TGTGCCAGCAGCTTAGCAGTGGGGGGCGGGGGGGCGAATGAGCAGTTCTTC. Translation gives CASSLAVGGGGANEQFF.

Ten or more counts support this clonotype. The V call is TRBV5-6, the J call TRBJ1-5; D ambiguous. V was cut by 1 base and J by 6 bases, with 23 bases left in between. Looked up from germline, CDR1 is SGHDT and CDR2 is YYEEEE. This CDR3 region has 18 residues. The CDR3 is CASSLQTGPGRTSQPQHF. The CDR3 DNA sequence: TGTGCCAGCAGCTTGCAAACCGGACCGGGCAGGACTAGTCAGCCCCAGCATTTT.

There are many counts of this clonotype. The chain links TRBV15 to TRBJ1-1, with TRBD1 as a possible D gene (5 bases). The CDR3 runs 14 residues. Trimming cost V 5 bases and J 9 bases, with 19 bases left between them. Germline lookup yields CDR1 LNHNV and CDR2 YYDKDF (reference sequence). This CDR3 reads CATSGREVGPQAFF. CDR3 sequence (DNA): TGTGCCACCAGCGGGAGGGAGGTGGGACCTCAAGCTTTCTTT.

The chain has TRBV12-3 or TRBV12-4 and TRBJ2-7; tentatively, D is TRBD1 or TRBD2 (5 bases each). V was cut by 3 bases and J by 9 bases, with 21 bases left in between. CDR3 length: 15 amino acids. The CDR3 DNA reads TGTGCCAGCAGTTTGATGGAAGGGGACCGTCGTGGGCAGTACTTC. Protein sequence: CASSLMEGDRRGQYF.

This clonotype was seen many times. The J gene is TRBJ2-5, the V gene TRBV5-1; D gene ambiguous. Germline V gene data show CDR1 as SGHRS and CDR2 as YFSETQ. V lost 3 bases to trimming and J lost 2 bases, with 11 bases between them. The CDR3 length is 14 residues. CDR3 sequence reads: CASSSLSMQETQYF. The CDR3 nucleotides read TGCGCCAGCAGCTCGTTAAGTATGCAAGAGACCCAGTACTTC.

This clonotype was counted ten times or more. This chain connects TRBV7-9 to TRBJ1-1; D ambiguous. Germline V gene data show CDR1 as SEHNR and CDR2 as FQNEAQ (reference sequence). CDR3 length: 12 amino acids. The V end was cut by 7 bases, the J end by 2 bases, with 8 bases between. The CDR3 DNA sequence: TGTGCCAGCACGGTAGAAAACACTGAAGCTTTCTTT. Amino acids: CASTVENTEAFF. Full variable domain (outside the CDR3, taken from reference TRBV7-9 and TRBJ1-1): DTGVSQNPRHKITKRGQNVTFRCDPISEHNRLYWYRQTLGQGPEFLTYFQNEAQLEKSRLLSDRFSAERPKGSFSTLEIQRTEQGDSAMYLCASTVENTEAFFGQGTRLTVV.

This clonotype was recorded many times. The rearrangement uses TRBV27 and TRBJ2-3, with D hard to call. Trimming shortened V by 6 bases and J by 2 bases, and 12 bases separated the two germline ends. CDR1 is MNHEY, CDR2 SMNVEV, per germline (reference sequence). This CDR3 has 14 residues. The CDR3 nucleotides read TGTGCCAGCAGCCCCGTGGGCTCCACAGATACGCAGTATTTT. Protein product: CASSPVGSTDTQYF.

This chain joins TRBV6-4 and TRBJ2-3; no reliable D call. The CDR3 length is 13 residues. V shed 3 bases and J shed 2 bases, with 6 bases lying between them. Germline CDR1 is MRHNA and CDR2 is SNTAGT. The CDR3 nucleotides are TGTGCCAGCAGTGAGGGAATCACAGATACGCAGTATTTT. Amino acid sequence: CASSEGITDTQYF.

This clonotype occurred many times. The gene calls are TRBV5-1 and TRBJ2-3; no reliable D call. This CDR3 contains 14 residues. V was pared by 3 bases and J by 3 bases, with 11 bases between. Per germline, CDR1 SGHRS and CDR2 YFSETQ. CDR3 protein: CASSSGMVTDTQYF. The CDR3 DNA reads as TGCGCCAGCAGCTCGGGTATGGTGACAGATACGCAGTATTTT.

In its sample, this clonotype was seen many times. V gene TRBV9 combines with J gene TRBJ2-3; 14 bases are shared with TRBD2. Trimming cost V 4 bases and J 2 bases; bases outside gene matches: 9. This CDR3 is 18 amino acids long. Germline lookup yields CDR1 SGDLS and CDR2 YYNGEE. This CDR3 reads CASSPRTSGGTSTDTQYF. The CDR3 nucleotides read TGTGCCAGCAGCCCCCGGACTAGCGGGGGGACCTCCACAGATACGCAGTATTTT.

This clonotype came up many times. The chain links TRBV2 to TRBJ2-7; D call uncertain. Trimming shortened V by 4 bases and J by 6 bases, and 13 bases separated the two germline ends. The CDR3 is made up of 13 amino acids. Germline CDR1 and CDR2: SNHLY and FYNNEI. The CDR3 DNA sequence: TGTGCCAGCAGTGCGATTTCCCCGGGCGAGCAGTACTTC. Translating gives CASSAISPGEQYF.

This clonotype showed up many times. The rearrangement uses TRBV7-2 and TRBJ1-2; TRBD1 matches at 8 bases. Losses at the gene ends were 5 bases for V and 6 bases for J; bases not matched to a gene: 8. CDR1 and CDR2 (germline): SGHTA, FQGNSA. The CDR3 loop spans 14 amino acids. This CDR3 reads CASSTRGRINGYTF. The CDR3 nucleotides are TGTGCCAGCAGCACCAGGGGGCGTATAAATGGCTACACCTTC.

This clonotype came up many times. The chain employs TRBV5-1 and TRBJ2-1; 9 bases are a match to TRBD2. Trimming cost V 3 bases and J 6 bases; bases outside gene matches: 19. The germline V gene encodes CDR1 SGHRS and CDR2 YFSETQ. The CDR3 has 19 residues. The CDR3 DNA is TGCGCCAGCAGCTATTACAGTGCCCATCGCGGGGGGGCTATCAATGAGCAGTTCTTC. This translates into CASSYYSAHRGGAINEQFF. Full variable domain (remainder filled in from reference TRBV5-1 and TRBJ2-1): KAGVTQTPRYLIKTRGQQVTLSCSPISGHRSVSWYQQTPGQGLQFLFEYFSETQRNKGNFPGRFSGRQFSNSRSEMNVSTLELGDSALYLCASSYYSAHRGGAINEQFFGPGTRLTVL.

This clonotype was observed a few times. V and J are TRBV18 and TRBJ2-1; 11 bases are a match to TRBD1. Looked up from germline, CDR1 is KGHSH and CDR2 is LQKENI. After removal of 4 bases from V and 5 bases from J, the junction contained 4 bases not matched to a gene. CDR3 length: 15 residues. The chain's CDR3 is CASSQGQGANNEQFF. The CDR3 nucleotides are TGTGCCAGCTCACAAGGACAGGGGGCGAACAATGAGCAGTTCTTC.

The chain joins TRBV18 to TRBJ1-1; D is unclear. CDR3 length: 13 residues. Trimming left V 2 bases short and J 9 bases short, with 13 bases between. From germline, CDR1 is KGHSH and CDR2 LQKENI. CDR3 sequence (DNA): TGTGCCAGCTCACCAGGGCAGGCGGAGAAAGCTTTCTTT. Translated: CASSPGQAEKAFF.

Many counts were recorded for this clonotype. The chain joins TRBV12-3 or TRBV12-4 to TRBJ1-3; D gene unclear. The CDR3 has 15 residues. V dropped 2 bases and J dropped 4 bases, with 12 bases sitting between them. This CDR3 is CASSLPQREGNTIYF. Here the CDR3 DNA reads TGTGCCAGCAGTTTACCCCAGAGGGAGGGAAACACCATATATTTT.

The genes are TRBV14 and TRBJ2-7; 9 bases align to TRBD1. The germline V gene has CDR1 SGHDN and CDR2 FVKESK. V lost 0 bases to trimming and J lost 6 bases; unmatched junction nucleotides: 6. The CDR3 is 15 amino acids. The CDR3 loop is CASSQEGDRDREQYF. The CDR3 nucleotides read TGTGCCAGCAGCCAAGAGGGGGACAGGGATCGCGAGCAGTACTTC.

This clonotype was detected ten times or more. The chain links TRBV12-3 or TRBV12-4 to TRBJ2-3; the D gene is possibly TRBD2 (7 bases). V was pared by 6 bases and J by 0 bases, with 16 bases between. The CDR3 is made up of 16 amino acids. The CDR3 reads CASSRRGGTSTDTQYF. CDR3 sequence (DNA): TGTGCCAGCAGCCGAAGGGGGGGGACTAGCACAGATACGCAGTATTTT.

This clonotype was picked up many times. The J gene is TRBJ2-7, the V gene TRBV7-9, with TRBD2 as a possible D gene (5 bases). The CDR3 spans 12 residues. The V end lost 3 bases, the J end lost 3 bases, and 6 bases lay between the germline ends. Germline lookup yields CDR1 SEHNR and CDR2 FQNEAQ (reference sequence). The CDR3 nucleotides are TGTGCCAGCAGCTTTGACTACTACGAGCAGTACTTC. Protein product: CASSFDYYEQYF.

This clonotype was counted ten times or more. V and J are TRBV7-2 and TRBJ1-5; TRBD1 aligns across 9 bases. Germline loops: CDR1 SGHTA, CDR2 FQGNSA. This CDR3 is built from 14 residues. With 5 bases clipped from V and 5 bases from J, the junction kept 4 bases outside the gene matches. The CDR3 bases are TGTGCCAGCAGCCCACGGACAGGGGATCAGCCCCAGCATTTT. Amino acids: CASSPRTGDQPQHF.

This clonotype was counted ten times or more. The CDR3: CAISDEGTGVYEQYF. For the CDR3, the DNA is TGTGCCATCAGTGATGAGGGGACAGGGGTCTACGAGCAGTACTTC. V usage is TRBV10-3 and J usage is TRBJ2-7; 10 positions match TRBD1. The CDR3 is 15 amino acids. J gave up 3 bases and V 3 bases, and 5 bases lay outside the gene matches. Germline values: CDR1 ENHRY, CDR2 SYGVKD.

The table lists this clonotype with a few counts. This chain joins TRBV12-3 or TRBV12-4 and TRBJ2-6; possibly TRBD1 for D (5 bases). Trimming removed 5 bases from V and 8 bases from J, with 19 bases in between. The CDR3 has 16 amino acids. The CDR3: CASSAPRALWPNVLTF. In DNA, the CDR3 is TGTGCCAGCAGTGCCCCCAGGGCTCTCTGGCCCAACGTCCTGACTTTC.